This TCR beta chain was observed in a study of response to subunit inactivated influenza vaccine. MiXCR, run by TCRdb on the RT-PCR reads, gives a single entry per CDR3 protein. The sample carries roughly 570,000 distinct CDR3 sequences, 11% to 15% recorded once. The study's findings and limits: Authors suggested seasonal influenza vaccinations each recruit few new T cells.

This clonotype was recorded at least ten times. The target antigen is unknown. Material: PBMCs from blood, obtained about 13 days after vaccination. The TCR sequence derives from a man in his fifties who received an inactivated influenza vaccine.

Here the CDR3 reads CSAPSEGLTQYF. The CDR3 DNA follows: TGCAGTGCCCCTAGTGAGGGTCTGACCCAGTACTTC. This chain links TRBV20-1 with TRBJ2-5; TRBD2 is a possible D gene (5 bases). The germline V and J ends were trimmed by 6 bases and 7 bases, with 15 bases remaining between them. Germline-derived CDR1 and CDR2 are DFQATT and SNEGSKA (reference sequence). The CDR3 is 12 amino acids.